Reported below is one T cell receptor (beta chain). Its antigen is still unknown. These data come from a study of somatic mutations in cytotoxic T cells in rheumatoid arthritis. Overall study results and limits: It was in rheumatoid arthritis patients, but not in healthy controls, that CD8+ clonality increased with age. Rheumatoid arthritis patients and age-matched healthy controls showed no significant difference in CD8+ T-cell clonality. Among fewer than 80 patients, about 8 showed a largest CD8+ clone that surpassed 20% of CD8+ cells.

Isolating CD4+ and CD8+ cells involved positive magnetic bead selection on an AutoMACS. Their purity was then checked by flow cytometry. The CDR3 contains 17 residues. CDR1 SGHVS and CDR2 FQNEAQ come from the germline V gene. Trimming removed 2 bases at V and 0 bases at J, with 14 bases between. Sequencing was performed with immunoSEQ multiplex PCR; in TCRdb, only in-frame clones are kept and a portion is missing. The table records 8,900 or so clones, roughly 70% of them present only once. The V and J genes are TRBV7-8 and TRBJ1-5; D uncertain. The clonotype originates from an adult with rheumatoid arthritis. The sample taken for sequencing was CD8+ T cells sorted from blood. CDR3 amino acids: CASSLTRVVYSNQPQHF. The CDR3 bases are TGTGCCAGCAGCTTAACGAGGGTCGTATATAGCAATCAGCCCCAGCATTTT. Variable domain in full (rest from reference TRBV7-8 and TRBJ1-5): GAGVSQSPRYKVAKRGQDVALRCDPISGHVSLFWYQQALGQGPEFLTYFQNEAQLDKSGLPSDRFFAERPEGSVSTLKIQRTQQEDSAVYLCASSLTRVVYSNQPQHFGDGTRLSIL.